This is a list of T cell receptor beta chains from one sample in a study of blood T cell repertoires in COVID-19. Some clones are missing from TCRdb's copy, which holds only in-frame ones; the method was immunoSEQ multiplex PCR. The data contain about 150,000 clones, about 86% of them singletons. Source material: PBMCs or T cells enriched from blood (not recorded which). The receptors were gathered from a man aged 45-65 years who had recovered from COVID-19. The CDR3 runs from the conserved cysteine through the conserved F or W. The D gene is left open where the match is weak. A clone size is listed for some rows: how often the clone was seen (once, few, many), or a class if it is expanded.

clone_size: .
j_call: TRBJ2-2
v_call: TRBV5-1
cdr3_length: 15
d_call: .
cdr3_aa: CASSSWERDTGELFF
cdr3_nt: TGCGCCAGCAGCTCCTGGGAGAGGGACACCGGGGAGCTGTTTTTT

clone_size: .
j_call: TRBJ2-1
v_call: TRBV5-4
cdr3_length: 17
d_call: TRBD2
cdr3_aa: CASSLIPSGGLYNEQFF
cdr3_nt: TGTGCCAGCAGCTTGATCCCTAGCGGGGGTCTGTACAATGAGCAGTTCTTC

clone_size: .
j_call: TRBJ2-5
v_call: TRBV5-1
cdr3_length: 15
d_call: TRBD1
cdr3_aa: CASSSRGTGQETQYF
cdr3_nt: TGCGCCAGCAGCTCGAGAGGGACAGGACAAGAGACCCAGTACTTC

clone_size: .
j_call: TRBJ1-2
v_call: TRBV6-5
cdr3_length: 14
d_call: TRBD1
cdr3_aa: CASSYSTGYYGYTF
cdr3_nt: TGTGCCAGCAGTTACTCGACAGGGTACTATGGCTACACCTTC

clone_size: .
j_call: TRBJ2-2
v_call: TRBV10-3
cdr3_length: 14
d_call: .
cdr3_aa: CAISEDRNTGELFF
cdr3_nt: TGTGCCATCAGTGAGGACAGGAACACCGGGGAGCTGTTTTTT

clone_size: once
j_call: TRBJ1-5
v_call: TRBV7-2
cdr3_length: 16
d_call: TRBD1
cdr3_aa: CASSLYGTDSNQPQHF
cdr3_nt: TGTGCCAGCAGCTTGTATGGGACAGATAGCAATCAGCCCCAGCATTTT

clone_size: .
j_call: TRBJ1-4
v_call: TRBV6-5
cdr3_length: 13
d_call: .
cdr3_aa: CASSSNYPVKLFF
cdr3_nt: TGTGCCAGCAGCTCCAACTATCCCGTAAAACTGTTTTTT

clone_size: .
j_call: TRBJ2-7
v_call: TRBV24-1
cdr3_length: 11
d_call: .
cdr3_aa: CATSDSYEQYF
cdr3_nt: TGTGCCACCAGTGACAGCTACGAGCAGTACTTC

clone_size: .
j_call: TRBJ2-7
v_call: TRBV18
cdr3_length: 15
d_call: .
cdr3_aa: CASSPASAGTYEQYF
cdr3_nt: TGTGCCAGCTCACCCGCCTCGGCAGGAACCTACGAGCAGTACTTC

clone_size: once
j_call: TRBJ1-5
v_call: TRBV7-2
cdr3_length: 15
d_call: .
cdr3_aa: CASSPLGGDNQPQHF
cdr3_nt: TGTGCCAGCAGCCCCCTGGGAGGGGACAATCAGCCCCAGCATTTT

clone_size: .
j_call: TRBJ2-2
v_call: TRBV7-2
cdr3_length: 15
d_call: .
cdr3_aa: CASSSGLLGTGELFF
cdr3_nt: TGTGCCAGCAGCTCGGGACTCCTCGGGACCGGGGAGCTGTTTTTT

clone_size: few
j_call: TRBJ1-6
v_call: TRBV7-9
cdr3_length: 14
d_call: TRBD1
cdr3_aa: CASSLGGGRGSFHF
cdr3_nt: TGTGCCAGCAGCTTAGGAGGGGGCCGCGGTAGCTTCCACTTT

clone_size: .
j_call: TRBJ2-2
v_call: TRBV19
cdr3_length: 15
d_call: TRBD1
cdr3_aa: CASSIEGQYTGELFF
cdr3_nt: TGTGCCAGTAGTATAGAGGGACAGTACACCGGGGAGCTGTTTTTT

clone_size: .
j_call: TRBJ2-7
v_call: TRBV12-3/TRBV12-4
cdr3_length: 12
d_call: .
cdr3_aa: CASSLTWLRLHF
cdr3_nt: TGTGCCAGCAGTTTAACCTGGTTGAGGTTGCACTTC

clone_size: .
j_call: TRBJ2-7
v_call: TRBV6-6
cdr3_length: 13
d_call: .
cdr3_aa: CATRRQSSYEQYF
cdr3_nt: TGTGCCACCCGGCGACAGAGCTCCTACGAGCAGTACTTC

clone_size: many
j_call: TRBJ2-7
v_call: TRBV27
cdr3_length: 14
d_call: TRBD2
cdr3_aa: CASSPGTSANEQYF
cdr3_nt: TGTGCCAGCAGTCCTGGGACTAGCGCCAACGAGCAGTACTTC

clone_size: .
j_call: TRBJ1-4
v_call: TRBV18
cdr3_length: 16
d_call: .
cdr3_aa: CASSPPSPTGFEKLFF
cdr3_nt: TGTGCCAGCTCACCTCCCTCACCCACAGGGTTTGAAAAACTGTTTTTT

clone_size: .
j_call: TRBJ2-2
v_call: TRBV5-6
cdr3_length: 13
d_call: .
cdr3_aa: CASSFSLSGELFF
cdr3_nt: TGTGCCAGCAGCTTCAGTCTGTCCGGGGAGCTGTTTTTT

clone_size: .
j_call: TRBJ1-3
v_call: TRBV10-1
cdr3_length: 15
d_call: .
cdr3_aa: CASRGEGQGGNTIYF
cdr3_nt: TGCGCCAGCAGGGGGGAGGGGCAAGGAGGAAACACCATATATTTT

clone_size: few
j_call: TRBJ2-7
v_call: TRBV7-6
cdr3_length: 12
d_call: .
cdr3_aa: CASSTGTGEQYF
cdr3_nt: TGTGCCAGCAGCACGGGTACCGGGGAGCAGTACTTC

clone_size: .
j_call: TRBJ2-3
v_call: TRBV29-1
cdr3_length: 14
d_call: .
cdr3_aa: CSVGHRIATDTQYF
cdr3_nt: TGCAGCGTTGGTCACAGGATCGCCACAGATACGCAGTATTTT

clone_size: .
j_call: TRBJ2-1
v_call: TRBV6-5
cdr3_length: 15
d_call: .
cdr3_aa: CASSYSPVSTFEQFF
cdr3_nt: TGTGCCAGCAGTTACTCTCCGGTCTCCACGTTTGAGCAGTTCTTC

clone_size: .
j_call: TRBJ2-3
v_call: TRBV7-2
cdr3_length: 16
d_call: TRBD2
cdr3_aa: CASSLRLAGGTDTQYF
cdr3_nt: TGTGCCAGCAGCTTAAGGCTAGCGGGGGGGACAGATACGCAGTATTTT

clone_size: .
j_call: TRBJ2-1
v_call: TRBV10-3
cdr3_length: 16
d_call: TRBD1
cdr3_aa: CAITEGRTGSYNEQFF
cdr3_nt: TGTGCCATCACCGAGGGGAGGACAGGGTCCTACAATGAGCAGTTCTTC

clone_size: .
j_call: TRBJ2-3
v_call: TRBV27
cdr3_length: 14
d_call: .
cdr3_aa: CASSQRTGGDTQYF
cdr3_nt: TGTGCCAGCAGTCAGAGGACCGGGGGAGATACGCAGTATTTT

clone_size: .
j_call: TRBJ1-2
v_call: TRBV11-2
cdr3_length: 16
d_call: .
cdr3_aa: CASSLVSAQGKDGYTF
cdr3_nt: TGTGCCAGCAGCTTAGTTTCGGCGCAGGGGAAAGATGGCTACACCTTC

clone_size: few
j_call: TRBJ2-2
v_call: TRBV7-2
cdr3_length: 15
d_call: .
cdr3_aa: CASSLIGGGTGELFF
cdr3_nt: TGTGCCAGCAGCTTAATAGGGGGTGGAACCGGGGAGCTGTTTTTT

clone_size: .
j_call: TRBJ2-5
v_call: TRBV20-1
cdr3_length: 15
d_call: .
cdr3_aa: CSASPGVGGSGTQYF
cdr3_nt: TGCAGTGCTAGTCCCGGAGTTGGGGGGTCCGGGACCCAGTACTTC

clone_size: .
j_call: TRBJ1-2
v_call: TRBV5-4
cdr3_length: 15
d_call: TRBD1
cdr3_aa: CASSSWDREGDGYTF
cdr3_nt: TGTGCCAGCAGCTCTTGGGACAGGGAGGGGGATGGCTACACCTTC

clone_size: .
j_call: TRBJ1-2
v_call: TRBV6-6
cdr3_length: 15
d_call: .
cdr3_aa: CASSYGPARDHGYTF
cdr3_nt: TGTGCCAGCAGTTACGGTCCCGCCAGGGATCATGGCTACACCTTC

clone_size: .
j_call: TRBJ1-1
v_call: TRBV5-6
cdr3_length: 14
d_call: .
cdr3_aa: CASSTLTGNTEAFF
cdr3_nt: TGTGCCAGCAGCACGCTGACGGGGAACACTGAAGCTTTCTTT

clone_size: .
j_call: TRBJ2-1
v_call: TRBV6-2/TRBV6-3
cdr3_length: 17
d_call: TRBD2
cdr3_aa: CASSSQLAGGPWNEQFF
cdr3_nt: TGTGCCAGCAGTTCCCAGCTAGCGGGGGGGCCCTGGAATGAGCAGTTCTTC

clone_size: .
j_call: TRBJ1-1
v_call: TRBV4-1
cdr3_length: 16
d_call: .
cdr3_aa: CASSQTPGQGGTEAFF
cdr3_nt: TGCGCCAGCAGCCAAACTCCAGGGCAGGGAGGAACTGAAGCTTTCTTT

clone_size: once
j_call: TRBJ1-2
v_call: TRBV3-1/TRBV3-2
cdr3_length: 16
d_call: TRBD1
cdr3_aa: CASSQGWTGGGYGYTF
cdr3_nt: TGTGCCAGCAGCCAAGGCTGGACAGGGGGGGGGTATGGCTACACCTTC

clone_size: .
j_call: TRBJ2-1
v_call: TRBV5-4
cdr3_length: 15
d_call: TRBD2
cdr3_aa: CASTSPGLDMNEQFF
cdr3_nt: TGTGCCAGCACCTCGCCGGGACTAGATATGAATGAGCAGTTCTTC

clone_size: .
j_call: TRBJ1-6
v_call: TRBV7-2
cdr3_length: 14
d_call: TRBD1
cdr3_aa: CASSFSPGTESLHF
cdr3_nt: TGTGCCAGCAGCTTCTCGCCCGGGACAGAATCCCTCCACTTT

clone_size: once
j_call: TRBJ1-5
v_call: TRBV2
cdr3_length: 14
d_call: .
cdr3_aa: CASSGTGSTQPQHF
cdr3_nt: TGTGCCAGCAGTGGTACAGGGAGCACTCAGCCCCAGCATTTT

clone_size: few
j_call: TRBJ1-5
v_call: TRBV6-5
cdr3_length: 14
d_call: TRBD1
cdr3_aa: CASRPSGGNQPQHF
cdr3_nt: TGTGCCAGCAGACCATCAGGGGGGAATCAGCCCCAGCATTTT

clone_size: .
j_call: TRBJ1-4
v_call: TRBV4-2
cdr3_length: 16
d_call: TRBD1
cdr3_aa: CASSQAEQGNGEKLFF
cdr3_nt: TGTGCCAGCAGCCAGGCCGAACAGGGGAATGGTGAAAAACTGTTTTTT

clone_size: few
j_call: TRBJ1-2
v_call: TRBV7-2
cdr3_length: 16
d_call: .
cdr3_aa: CASSSGSGLPNYGYTF
cdr3_nt: TGTGCCAGCAGCTCCGGCTCGGGACTGCCCAACTATGGCTACACCTTC

clone_size: .
j_call: TRBJ2-2
v_call: TRBV5-1
cdr3_length: 17
d_call: TRBD1
cdr3_aa: CASSYFDRGPNTGELFF
cdr3_nt: TGCGCCAGCAGCTATTTTGACAGGGGACCGAACACCGGGGAGCTGTTTTTT

clone_size: .
j_call: TRBJ1-4
v_call: TRBV13
cdr3_length: 15
d_call: .
cdr3_aa: CASSLGQGFGEKLFF
cdr3_nt: TGTGCCAGCAGCTTGGGTCAGGGATTCGGGGAAAAACTGTTTTTT

clone_size: .
j_call: TRBJ1-6
v_call: TRBV7-2
cdr3_length: 15
d_call: .
cdr3_aa: CASSLVRVSNSPLHF
cdr3_nt: TGTGCCAGCAGCTTAGTACGGGTCAGTAATTCACCCCTCCACTTT

clone_size: .
j_call: TRBJ1-3
v_call: TRBV10-3
cdr3_length: 16
d_call: TRBD1
cdr3_aa: CAIRFSGTDSGNTIYF
cdr3_nt: TGTGCCATCAGATTCTCCGGGACAGACTCTGGAAACACCATATATTTT

clone_size: .
j_call: TRBJ1-2
v_call: TRBV6-5
cdr3_length: 14
d_call: TRBD1
cdr3_aa: CASLNGQGTHGYTF
cdr3_nt: TGTGCCAGCCTTAATGGACAGGGGACACATGGCTACACCTTC

clone_size: once
j_call: TRBJ2-1
v_call: TRBV7-9
cdr3_length: 18
d_call: TRBD1
cdr3_aa: CASSRTTGGAVGLNEQFF
cdr3_nt: TGTGCCAGCAGCCGTACAACAGGGGGCGCAGTGGGCCTTAATGAGCAGTTCTTC

clone_size: .
j_call: TRBJ2-2
v_call: TRBV6-5
cdr3_length: 15
d_call: .
cdr3_aa: CASTLQGLGTGELFF
cdr3_nt: TGTGCCAGCACATTACAGGGTCTTGGGACCGGGGAGCTGTTTTTT

clone_size: .
j_call: TRBJ1-5
v_call: TRBV7-6
cdr3_length: 19
d_call: TRBD1
cdr3_aa: CASSLTPGTGGMGNQPQHF
cdr3_nt: TGTGCCAGCAGCTTAACGCCCGGGACAGGGGGAATGGGCAATCAGCCCCAGCATTTT

clone_size: .
j_call: TRBJ1-4
v_call: TRBV6-5
cdr3_length: 14
d_call: .
cdr3_aa: CASSYSTVNEKLFF
cdr3_nt: TGTGCCAGCAGTTACTCGACAGTTAATGAAAAACTGTTTTTT

clone_size: .
j_call: TRBJ1-5
v_call: TRBV4-1
cdr3_length: 16
d_call: TRBD1
cdr3_aa: CASSQGQGPSNQPQHF
cdr3_nt: TGCGCCAGCAGCCAAGGACAGGGGCCTAGCAATCAGCCCCAGCATTTT

clone_size: few
j_call: TRBJ2-7
v_call: TRBV27
cdr3_length: 14
d_call: TRBD1
cdr3_aa: CASRPGQPSYEQYF
cdr3_nt: TGTGCCAGCAGACCGGGACAGCCTTCGTACGAGCAGTACTTC

clone_size: .
j_call: TRBJ2-3
v_call: TRBV11-1
cdr3_length: 15
d_call: TRBD2
cdr3_aa: CASSSRDYNTDTQYF
cdr3_nt: TGTGCCAGCAGCTCCCGGGACTACAACACAGATACGCAGTATTTT

clone_size: .
j_call: TRBJ2-2
v_call: TRBV5-4
cdr3_length: 15
d_call: TRBD1
cdr3_aa: CASSMGQGSTGELFF
cdr3_nt: TGTGCCAGCAGTATGGGACAGGGGAGCACCGGGGAGCTGTTTTTT

clone_size: once
j_call: TRBJ1-5
v_call: TRBV27
cdr3_length: 14
d_call: .
cdr3_aa: CASSTGGGNQPQHF
cdr3_nt: TGTGCCAGCAGTACCGGGGGGGGCAATCAGCCCCAGCATTTT

clone_size: .
j_call: TRBJ1-1
v_call: TRBV5-6
cdr3_length: 13
d_call: .
cdr3_aa: CASSLSAGTEAFF
cdr3_nt: TGTGCCAGCAGCTTGTCGGCAGGGACTGAAGCTTTCTTT

clone_size: .
j_call: TRBJ1-1
v_call: TRBV2
cdr3_length: 10
d_call: .
cdr3_aa: CASTDDEAFF
cdr3_nt: TGTGCCAGCACAGATGATGAAGCTTTCTTT

clone_size: .
j_call: TRBJ1-6
v_call: TRBV2
cdr3_length: 14
d_call: .
cdr3_aa: CASSSLGGSGPLHF
cdr3_nt: TGTGCCAGCAGCTCCTTAGGAGGGTCCGGGCCCCTCCACTTT

clone_size: .
j_call: TRBJ1-4
v_call: TRBV18
cdr3_length: 15
d_call: .
cdr3_aa: CASSPMDPAGEKLFF
cdr3_nt: TGTGCCAGCTCACCAATGGACCCGGCGGGTGAAAAACTGTTTTTT

clone_size: .
j_call: TRBJ2-2
v_call: TRBV25-1
cdr3_length: 15
d_call: TRBD1
cdr3_aa: CASRPDRGKNGELFF
cdr3_nt: TGTGCCAGCAGACCCGACAGGGGCAAAAACGGGGAGCTGTTTTTT